The rows below give T cell receptor beta chains drawn from one sample of a study of blood T cell repertoires in COVID-19. Method: immunoSEQ multiplex PCR; TCRdb's copy keeps in-frame clones and lacks some. The sample holds approximately 150,000 clones, about nine tenths seen once. Sample: peripheral blood. Receptors originate from a man aged 18 to 29 with COVID-19, enrolled during active disease. Each CDR3 is given with its conserved first and last residue. D genes are given only for firm matches. Where a row states a size, it is once, few, many or the class of an expanded clone; other rows omit it.

j_call v_call d_call clone_size cdr3_nt cdr3_aa
TRBJ1-5 TRBV19 NA NA TGTGCCAGTAGTATGGAGCGGGACAGCAATCAGCCCCAGCATTTT CASSMERDSNQPQHF
TRBJ1-5 TRBV7-2 NA NA TGTGCCAGCAGAGTAGCATCCGGGAGCAATCAGCCCCAGCATTTT CASRVASGSNQPQHF
TRBJ2-1 TRBV4-3 TRBD2 NA TGCGCCAGCAGCCTTAGCGGGAGGTCGGCCTACAATGAGCAGTTCTTC CASSLSGRSAYNEQFF
TRBJ1-5 TRBV10-1 NA NA TGCGCCAGCAGGATGACAGGAGTCTATAGCAATCAGCCCCAGCATTTT CASRMTGVYSNQPQHF
TRBJ1-1 TRBV18 TRBD1 NA TGTGCCAGCTCACCGGGACAGGGGAGCACTGAAGCTTTCTTT CASSPGQGSTEAFF
TRBJ1-2 TRBV12-3/TRBV12-4 NA NA TGTGCCAGCAGTCTCGTCGACTATGGCTACACCTTC CASSLVDYGYTF
TRBJ1-5 TRBV5-6 NA NA TGTGCCAGCAGCTTGGGTACAGCTTACAATCAGCCCCAGCATTTT CASSLGTAYNQPQHF
TRBJ1-2 TRBV30 TRBD1 NA TGTGCCTGGAGTGTACGTGACAGGGGCGGTGGCTACACCTTC CAWSVRDRGGGYTF
TRBJ1-1 TRBV19 TRBD1 NA TGTGCCAGTAGTGTGGGACAGGGCACTGAAGCTTTCTTT CASSVGQGTEAFF
TRBJ1-2 TRBV6-6 NA few TGTGCCAGCAGTCAACCAGGGAATGGCTACACCTTC CASSQPGNGYTF
TRBJ1-2 TRBV6-5 NA NA TGTGCCAGCAGCGCCCGGGGTAACTATGGCTACACCTTC CASSARGNYGYTF
TRBJ2-7 TRBV6-2/TRBV6-3 NA once TGTGCCAGCAGTTCCCCAGGCCTCTCCTACGAGCAGTACTTC CASSSPGLSYEQYF
TRBJ2-1 TRBV6-5 TRBD2 NA TGTGCCAGCAGTCCACTAGCGGGAGCCGGCAATGAGCAGTTCTTC CASSPLAGAGNEQFF
TRBJ2-1 TRBV28 NA NA TGTGCCAGCAGTTTATGGGGGGCCGAAAATGAGCAGTTCTTC CASSLWGAENEQFF
TRBJ1-1 TRBV5-1 NA once TGCGCCAGCAGCTTGGCCGGACAAAAGAACACTGAAGCTTTCTTT CASSLAGQKNTEAFF
TRBJ2-4 TRBV25-1 TRBD1 NA TGTGCCAGCAGTGAGGACAGGGGTGGGGTGGCCAAAAACATTCAGTACTTC CASSEDRGGVAKNIQYF
TRBJ1-2 TRBV4-1 NA NA TGCGCCAGCAGCCAAGAAAGAGGGAACGACTATGGCTACACCTTC CASSQERGNDYGYTF
TRBJ2-2 TRBV5-4 NA NA TGTGCCAGCAGCCTTCAGGGGCTGAACACCGGGGAGCTGTTTTTT CASSLQGLNTGELFF
TRBJ2-1 TRBV7-8 NA NA TGTGCCAGCAGCAAAGAGGTACAGGTGAGCTCCTACAATGAGCAGTTCTTC CASSKEVQVSSYNEQFF
TRBJ1-1 TRBV5-1 NA once TGCGCCAGCAGCCCGGACATACTGAACACTGAAGCTTTCTTT CASSPDILNTEAFF
TRBJ1-5 TRBV29-1 NA few TGCAGCGCCTCAGACGGGGTGTTAGGCAATCAGCCCCAGCATTTT CSASDGVLGNQPQHF
TRBJ2-3 TRBV13 TRBD2 NA TGTGCCAGCAGCAGACTAGCGGGGGGCAGTAGCACAGATACGCAGTATTTT CASSRLAGGSSTDTQYF
TRBJ2-7 TRBV5-1 NA NA TGCGCCAGCAGACTGACTCCCACCTACGAGCAGTACTTC CASRLTPTYEQYF
TRBJ1-1 TRBV25-1 TRBD1 NA TGTGCCAGCAGTGAGTCCAGTTACAGGGGCTACACTGAAGCTTTCTTT CASSESSYRGYTEAFF
TRBJ1-2 TRBV28 NA NA TGTGCCAGCAGTTTATATATTACAGAGAACTATGGCTACACCTTC CASSLYITENYGYTF
TRBJ1-2 TRBV10-3 NA NA TGTGCCATCAGCGAGCAGGGTGGAGGCTACACCTTC CAISEQGGGYTF
TRBJ1-5 TRBV6-5 NA NA TGTGCCAGCGGGGAGGTGGGCAACAATCAGCCCCAGCATTTT CASGEVGNNQPQHF
TRBJ2-2 TRBV19 TRBD2 NA TGTGCCAGTAGTATAGTAGAACTAGCGGGAGGGGGCACCGGGGAGCTGTTTTTT CASSIVELAGGGTGELFF
TRBJ2-1 TRBV6-2/TRBV6-3 TRBD1 few TGTGCCAGCAGTATGTCGGGACAGGGTTGGAATGAGCAGTTCTTC CASSMSGQGWNEQFF
TRBJ2-1 TRBV11-3 NA NA TGTGCCAGCAGCCCCGAACCAGGGGCCTACAATGAGCAGTTCTTC CASSPEPGAYNEQFF
TRBJ1-6 TRBV7-9 NA NA TGTGCCAGCAGCTTTGGACTGTATAATTCACCCCTCCACTTT CASSFGLYNSPLHF
TRBJ2-6 TRBV10-3 NA NA TGTGCCACAGGCCCTGGGGCCAACGTCCTGACTTTC CATGPGANVLTF
TRBJ1-5 TRBV6-5 NA NA TGTGCCAGCGAGAAAAGCAATCAGCCCCAGCATTTT CASEKSNQPQHF
TRBJ1-2 TRBV6-4 TRBD1 NA TGTGCCAGCAGTGACTCGAGCCGGACAGGCCGGGGCTCTAACTATGGCTACACCTTC CASSDSSRTGRGSNYGYTF
TRBJ1-5 TRBV28 NA NA TGTGCCAGCAGTCGCGAGAGCAATCAGCCCCAGCATTTT CASSRESNQPQHF
TRBJ2-7 TRBV5-1 NA once TGCGCCAGCAGCCTCGGACAGTCGAGCTCCTACGAGCAGTACTTC CASSLGQSSSYEQYF
TRBJ2-7 TRBV28 TRBD1 NA TGTGCCAGCAGTTCGGTCCCGGGACAGGGGGCCCACGAGCAGTACTTC CASSSVPGQGAHEQYF
TRBJ2-2 TRBV7-9 TRBD1 NA TGTGCCAGCAGCTTAGTCCTCACAGGGGCCGGGGAGCTGTTTTTT CASSLVLTGAGELFF
TRBJ2-1 TRBV4-1 NA NA TGCGCCAGCAGCCAAGCGGGTGAGCAGTTCTTC CASSQAGEQFF
TRBJ2-1 TRBV11-2 NA NA TGTGCCAGCAGCTTAGTTAGTCTTCCCGAGACGCGGGTCCAGTTCTTC CASSLVSLPETRVQFF
TRBJ2-2 TRBV11-3 NA NA TGTGCCAGCAGCCTGAGCCCGGGGGCGGGGGCCGGGGAGCTGTTTTTT CASSLSPGAGAGELFF
TRBJ1-3 TRBV28 NA NA TGTGCCAGCAGTCCAACTACAGGGTTTAAAGACGCTGGAAACACCATATATTTT CASSPTTGFKDAGNTIYF
TRBJ2-1 TRBV11-2 TRBD1 NA TGTGCCAGCAGCTCTTACAGGGGGCGCGTTAATGAGCAGTTCTTC CASSSYRGRVNEQFF
TRBJ2-1 TRBV7-9 NA once TGTGCCAGCAGCTTAGTTCAGATCTACAATGAGCAGTTCTTC CASSLVQIYNEQFF
TRBJ1-2 TRBV9 NA few TGTGCCAGCAGCGTAGGGAACAGGGCTGGGGGCTACACCTTC CASSVGNRAGGYTF
TRBJ2-1 TRBV19 NA NA TGTGCCAGTAGTCTCCAATCGGGGTTCGGGGAGCAGTTCTTC CASSLQSGFGEQFF
TRBJ2-1 TRBV2 TRBD2 NA TGTGCCAGCAACGGACTAGCGGCTTACAATGAGCAGTTCTTC CASNGLAAYNEQFF
TRBJ1-4 TRBV28 TRBD1 NA TGTGCCAGTCAAACCACCGGACAGGAACTGTTTTTT CASQTTGQELFF
TRBJ1-4 TRBV30 NA NA TGTGCCTGGAGTCCCGGGGGAATCGGTGAAAAACTGCTTTTT CAWSPGGIGEKLLF
TRBJ1-5 TRBV4-1 NA NA TGCGCCAGCAGCCAGTTATGGGGGGAAGTTTGGGCTAATCAGCCCCAGCATTTT CASSQLWGEVWANQPQHF
TRBJ2-7 TRBV5-1 NA NA TGCGCCAGCAGCTTTAGGCTAGCTGGGAGCTCCTACGAGCAGTACTTC CASSFRLAGSSYEQYF